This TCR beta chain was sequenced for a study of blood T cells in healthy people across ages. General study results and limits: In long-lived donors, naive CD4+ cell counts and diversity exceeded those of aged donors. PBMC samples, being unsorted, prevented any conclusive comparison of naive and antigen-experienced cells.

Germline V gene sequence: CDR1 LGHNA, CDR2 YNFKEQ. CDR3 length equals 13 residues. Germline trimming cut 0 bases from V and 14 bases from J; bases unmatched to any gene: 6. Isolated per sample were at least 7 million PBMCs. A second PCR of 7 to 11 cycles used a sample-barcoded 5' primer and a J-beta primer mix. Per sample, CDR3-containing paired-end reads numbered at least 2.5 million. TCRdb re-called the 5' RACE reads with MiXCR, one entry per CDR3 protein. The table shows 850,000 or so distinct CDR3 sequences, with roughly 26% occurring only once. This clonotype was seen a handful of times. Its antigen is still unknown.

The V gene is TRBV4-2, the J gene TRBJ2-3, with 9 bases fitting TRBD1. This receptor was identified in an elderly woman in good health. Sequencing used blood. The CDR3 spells CASSQDQQGAVYF. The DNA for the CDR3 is TGTGCCAGCAGCCAAGATCAACAGGGGGCCGTGTATTTT.